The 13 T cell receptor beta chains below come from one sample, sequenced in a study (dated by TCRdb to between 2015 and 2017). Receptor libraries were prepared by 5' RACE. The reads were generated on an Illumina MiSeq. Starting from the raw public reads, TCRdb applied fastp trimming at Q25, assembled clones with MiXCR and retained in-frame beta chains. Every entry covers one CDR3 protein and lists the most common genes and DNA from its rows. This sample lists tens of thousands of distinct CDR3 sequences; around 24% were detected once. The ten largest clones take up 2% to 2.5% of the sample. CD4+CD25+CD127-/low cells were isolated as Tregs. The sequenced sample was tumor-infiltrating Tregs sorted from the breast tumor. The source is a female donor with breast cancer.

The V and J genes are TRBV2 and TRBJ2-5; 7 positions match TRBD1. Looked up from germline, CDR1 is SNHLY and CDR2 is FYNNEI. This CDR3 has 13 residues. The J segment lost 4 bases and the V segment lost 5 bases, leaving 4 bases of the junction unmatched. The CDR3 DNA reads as TGTGCCAGCAGTCGAGACAGGGTAGAGACCCAGTACTTC. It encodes CASSRDRVETQYF.

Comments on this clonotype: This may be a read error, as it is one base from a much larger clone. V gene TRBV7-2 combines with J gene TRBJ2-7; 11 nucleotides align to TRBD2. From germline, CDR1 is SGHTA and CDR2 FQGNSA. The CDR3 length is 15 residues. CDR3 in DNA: TGTGCCGGCAGCTTAGCGGGAGGGACGTCGGACGAGCAGTACTTC. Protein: CAGSLAGGTSDEQYF.

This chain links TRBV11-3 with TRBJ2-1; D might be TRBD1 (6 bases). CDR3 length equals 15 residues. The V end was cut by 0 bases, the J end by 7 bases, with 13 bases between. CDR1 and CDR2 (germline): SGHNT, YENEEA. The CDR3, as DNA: TGTGCCAGCAGCTTAGACCCACAGGGTAGGAATGAGCAGTTCTTC. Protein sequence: CASSLDPQGRNEQFF.

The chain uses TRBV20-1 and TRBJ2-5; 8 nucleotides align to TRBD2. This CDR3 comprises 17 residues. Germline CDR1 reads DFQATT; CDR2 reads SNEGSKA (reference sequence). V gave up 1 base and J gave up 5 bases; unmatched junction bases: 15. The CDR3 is CSARVAGGLGSGETQYF. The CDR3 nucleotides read TGCAGTGCTAGAGTCGCGGGAGGCTTGGGTAGCGGGGAGACCCAGTACTTC.

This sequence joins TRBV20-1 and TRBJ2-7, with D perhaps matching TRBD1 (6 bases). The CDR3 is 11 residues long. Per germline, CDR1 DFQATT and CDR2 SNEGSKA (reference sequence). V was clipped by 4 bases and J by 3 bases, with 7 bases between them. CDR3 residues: CSANRDYEQYF. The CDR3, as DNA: TGCAGTGCTAACAGGGACTACGAGCAGTACTTC.

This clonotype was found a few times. In DNA form, the CDR3 reads TGCAGTGCTAGAGTTTATGGGACTAGCGGGAGCCCCGAGCAGTACTTC. Encoded protein: CSARVYGTSGSPEQYF. The rearrangement joins TRBV20-1 to TRBJ2-7, with 14 bases matching TRBD2. CDR1 DFQATT and CDR2 SNEGSKA come from the germline V gene (reference sequence). The CDR3 is 16 residues long. V gave up 1 base and J gave up 6 bases; unmatched junction bases: 8.

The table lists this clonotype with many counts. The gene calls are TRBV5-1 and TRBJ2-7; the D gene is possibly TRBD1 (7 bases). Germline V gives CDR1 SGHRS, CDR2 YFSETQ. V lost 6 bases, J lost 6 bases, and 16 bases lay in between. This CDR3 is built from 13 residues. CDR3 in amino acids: CASNVEGAVEQYF. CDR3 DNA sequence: TGCGCCAGCAACGTGGAGGGGGCTGTCGAGCAGTACTTC.

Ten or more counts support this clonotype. The CDR3 protein is CASSLGGQGAYEQYF. The CDR3 DNA reads TGTGCCAGCAGCTTAGGGGGACAGGGGGCTTACGAGCAGTACTTC. The chain uses TRBV7-9 and TRBJ2-7; TRBD1 agrees at 12 bases. The length of the CDR3 is 15 residues. Looked up from germline, CDR1 is SEHNR and CDR2 is FQNEAQ (reference sequence). V shed 1 base and J 4 bases; nucleotides not matched to a gene: 2.

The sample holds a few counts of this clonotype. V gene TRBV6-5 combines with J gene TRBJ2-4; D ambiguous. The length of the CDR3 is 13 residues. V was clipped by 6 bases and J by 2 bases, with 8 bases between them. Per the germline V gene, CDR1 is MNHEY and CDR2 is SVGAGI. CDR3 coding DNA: TGTGCCAGCAGCGACACATCCAAAAACATTCAGTACTTC. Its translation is CASSDTSKNIQYF.

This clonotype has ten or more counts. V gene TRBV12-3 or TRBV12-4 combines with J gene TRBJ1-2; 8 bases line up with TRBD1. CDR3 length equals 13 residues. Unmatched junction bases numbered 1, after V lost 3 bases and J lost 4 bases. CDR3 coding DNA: TGTGCCAGCAGTTTCCAGGGGGCCTATGGCTACACCTTC. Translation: CASSFQGAYGYTF.

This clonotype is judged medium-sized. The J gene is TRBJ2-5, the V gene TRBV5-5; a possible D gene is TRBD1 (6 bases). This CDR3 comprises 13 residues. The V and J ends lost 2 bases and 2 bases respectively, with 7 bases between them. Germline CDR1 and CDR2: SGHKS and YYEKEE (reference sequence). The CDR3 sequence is CASSFQGQETQYF. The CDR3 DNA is TGTGCCAGCAGCTTCCAGGGGCAAGAGACCCAGTACTTC.

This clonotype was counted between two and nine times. The CDR3 coding sequence is TGTGCCAGCAGCTTAGGGGGACAGGACACAGATACGCAGTATTTT. Its translation is CASSLGGQDTDTQYF. The chain combines TRBV7-8 with TRBJ2-3; 8 bases are a match to TRBD1. This CDR3 is built from 15 residues. CDR1 SGHVS and CDR2 FQNEAQ come from the germline V gene. Germline trimming cut 1 base from V and 2 bases from J; bases unmatched to any gene: 2.

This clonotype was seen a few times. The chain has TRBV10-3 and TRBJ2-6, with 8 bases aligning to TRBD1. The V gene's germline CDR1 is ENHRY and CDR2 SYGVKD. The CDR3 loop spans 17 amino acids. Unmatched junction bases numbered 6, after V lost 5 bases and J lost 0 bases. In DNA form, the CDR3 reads TGTGCCATCAGTAGGGACAGGACTAACTCTGGGGCCAACGTCCTGACTTTC. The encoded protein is CAISRDRTNSGANVLTF.